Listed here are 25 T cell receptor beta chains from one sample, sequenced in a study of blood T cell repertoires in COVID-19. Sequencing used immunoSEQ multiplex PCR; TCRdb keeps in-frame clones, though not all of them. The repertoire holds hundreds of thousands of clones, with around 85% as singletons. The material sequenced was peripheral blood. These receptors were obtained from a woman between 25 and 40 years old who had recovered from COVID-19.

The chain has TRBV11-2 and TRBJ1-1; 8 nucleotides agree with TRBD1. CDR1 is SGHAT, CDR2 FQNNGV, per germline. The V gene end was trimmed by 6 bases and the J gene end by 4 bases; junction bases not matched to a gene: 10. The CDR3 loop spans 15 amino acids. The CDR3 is CASRKITGGTTEAFF. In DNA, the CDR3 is TGTGCCAGCAGAAAAATTACAGGGGGGACCACTGAAGCTTTCTTT. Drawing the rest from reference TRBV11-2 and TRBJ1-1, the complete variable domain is EAGVAQSPRYKIIEKRQSVAFWCNPISGHATLYWYQQILGQGPKLLIQFQNNGVVDDSQLPKDRFSAERLKGVDSTLKIQPAKLEDSAVYLCASRKITGGTTEAFFGQGTRLTVV.

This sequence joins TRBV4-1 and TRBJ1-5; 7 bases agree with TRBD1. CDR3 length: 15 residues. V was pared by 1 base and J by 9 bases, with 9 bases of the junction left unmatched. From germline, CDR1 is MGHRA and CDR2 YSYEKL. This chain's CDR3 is CASSQGGTEKLPQHF. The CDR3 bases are TGCGCCAGCAGCCAAGGAGGGACAGAAAAGTTGCCCCAGCATTTT.

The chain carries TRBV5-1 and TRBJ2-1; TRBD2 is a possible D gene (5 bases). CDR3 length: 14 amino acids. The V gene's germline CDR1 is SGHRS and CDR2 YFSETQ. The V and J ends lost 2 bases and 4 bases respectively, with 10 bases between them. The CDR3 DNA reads TGCGCCAGCAGCTTCCCCGGGATATACAATGAGCAGTTCTTC. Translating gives CASSFPGIYNEQFF.

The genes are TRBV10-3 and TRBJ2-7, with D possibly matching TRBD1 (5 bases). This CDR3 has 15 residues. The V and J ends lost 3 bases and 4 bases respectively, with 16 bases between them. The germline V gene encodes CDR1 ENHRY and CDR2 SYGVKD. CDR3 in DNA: TGTGCCATCAGTGACCCGCGACAGTCCCAATACGAGCAGTACTTC. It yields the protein CAISDPRQSQYEQYF.

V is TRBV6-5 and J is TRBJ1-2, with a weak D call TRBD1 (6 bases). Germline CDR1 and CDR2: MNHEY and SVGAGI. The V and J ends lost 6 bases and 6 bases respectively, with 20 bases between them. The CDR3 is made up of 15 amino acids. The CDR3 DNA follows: TGTGCCAGCAGGCGATCCCTCAGGGGATGGGATGGCTACACCTTC. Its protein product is CASRRSLRGWDGYTF.

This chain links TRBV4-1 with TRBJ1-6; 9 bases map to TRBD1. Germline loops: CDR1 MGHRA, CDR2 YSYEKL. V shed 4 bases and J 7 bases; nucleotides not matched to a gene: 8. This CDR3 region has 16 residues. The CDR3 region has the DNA TGCGCCAGCAGCCGGGGACCGGGACAGGGAAATTCACCCCTCCACTTT. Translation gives CASSRGPGQGNSPLHF.

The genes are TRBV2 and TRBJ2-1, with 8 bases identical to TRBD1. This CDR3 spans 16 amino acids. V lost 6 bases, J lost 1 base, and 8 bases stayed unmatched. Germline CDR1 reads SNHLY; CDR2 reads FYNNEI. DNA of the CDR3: TGTGCCAGCAGCCCTGACAGGGGTATTTCCTACAATGAGCAGTTCTTC. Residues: CASSPDRGISYNEQFF.

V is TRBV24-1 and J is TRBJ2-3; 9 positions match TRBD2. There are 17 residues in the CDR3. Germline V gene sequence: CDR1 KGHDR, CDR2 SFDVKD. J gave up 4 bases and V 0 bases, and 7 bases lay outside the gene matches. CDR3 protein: CATSDLPSGELSDTQYF. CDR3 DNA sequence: TGTGCCACCAGTGATTTGCCTAGCGGGGAATTGTCAGATACGCAGTATTTT.

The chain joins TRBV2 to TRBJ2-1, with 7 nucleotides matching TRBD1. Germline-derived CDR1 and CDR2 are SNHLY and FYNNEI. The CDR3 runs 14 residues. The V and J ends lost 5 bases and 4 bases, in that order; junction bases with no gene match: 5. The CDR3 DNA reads TGTGCCAGCAGTAACCCGGGACAGTACAATGAGCAGTTCTTC. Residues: CASSNPGQYNEQFF.

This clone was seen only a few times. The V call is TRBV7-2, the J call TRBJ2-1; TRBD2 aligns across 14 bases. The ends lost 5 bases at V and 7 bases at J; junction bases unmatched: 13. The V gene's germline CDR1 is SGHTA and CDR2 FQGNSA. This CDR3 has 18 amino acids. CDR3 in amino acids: CASSRGTSGRRLGNEQFF. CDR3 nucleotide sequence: TGTGCCAGCAGCCGCGGGACTAGCGGGAGACGCCTAGGTAATGAGCAGTTCTTC.

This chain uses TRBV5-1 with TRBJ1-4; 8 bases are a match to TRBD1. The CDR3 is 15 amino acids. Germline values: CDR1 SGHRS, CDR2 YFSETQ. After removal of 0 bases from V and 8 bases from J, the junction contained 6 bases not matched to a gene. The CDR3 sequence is CASSLAGQVQEKLFF. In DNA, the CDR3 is TGCGCCAGCAGCTTGGCGGGACAGGTTCAGGAAAAACTGTTTTTT.

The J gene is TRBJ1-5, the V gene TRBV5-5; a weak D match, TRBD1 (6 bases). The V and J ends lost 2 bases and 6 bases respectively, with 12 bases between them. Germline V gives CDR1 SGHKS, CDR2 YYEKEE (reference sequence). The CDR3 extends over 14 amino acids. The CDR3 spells CASSLGQGFQPQHF. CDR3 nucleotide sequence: TGTGCCAGCAGCTTAGGGCAGGGGTTTCAGCCCCAGCATTTT.

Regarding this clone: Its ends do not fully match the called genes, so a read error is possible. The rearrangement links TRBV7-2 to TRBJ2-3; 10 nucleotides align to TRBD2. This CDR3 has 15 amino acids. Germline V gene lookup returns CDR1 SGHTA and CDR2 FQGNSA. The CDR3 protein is CASSIAGGPTDTQYF. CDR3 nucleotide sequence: TGTGCCAGCAGCATAGCGGGAGGCCCCACAGATACGCAGTATTTT.

CDR3 protein: CASSSGTVPQETQYF. In nucleotides, the CDR3 is TGTGCCAGCAGCTCCGGGACAGTTCCTCAAGAGACCCAGTACTTC. This chain joins TRBV7-9 and TRBJ2-5, with 7 bases aligning to TRBD1. This CDR3 contains 15 residues. J was trimmed by 2 bases and V by 4 bases; bases with no gene match: 7. CDR1 and CDR2 (germline): SEHNR, FQNEAQ (reference sequence).

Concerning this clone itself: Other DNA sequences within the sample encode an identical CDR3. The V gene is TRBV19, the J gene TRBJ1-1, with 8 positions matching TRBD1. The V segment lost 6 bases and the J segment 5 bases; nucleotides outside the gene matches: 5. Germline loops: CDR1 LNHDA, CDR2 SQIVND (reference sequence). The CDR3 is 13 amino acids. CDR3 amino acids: CASSGQGGTEAFF. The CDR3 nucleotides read TGTGCCAGTAGCGGACAGGGAGGGACTGAAGCTTTCTTT.

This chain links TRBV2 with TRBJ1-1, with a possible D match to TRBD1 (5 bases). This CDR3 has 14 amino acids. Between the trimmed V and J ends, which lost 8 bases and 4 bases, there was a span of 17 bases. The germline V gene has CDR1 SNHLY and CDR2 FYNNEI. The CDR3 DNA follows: TGTGCCAGCTCCGGGGGACGGGGCGGCACTGAAGCTTTCTTT. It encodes CASSGGRGGTEAFF.

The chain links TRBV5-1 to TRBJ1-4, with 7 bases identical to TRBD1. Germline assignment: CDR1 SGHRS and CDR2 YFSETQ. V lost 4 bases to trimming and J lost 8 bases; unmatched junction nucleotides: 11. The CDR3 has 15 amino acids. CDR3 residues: CASSKGDRASEKLFF. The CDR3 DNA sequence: TGCGCCAGCAGCAAGGGAGACAGGGCTAGCGAAAAACTGTTTTTT. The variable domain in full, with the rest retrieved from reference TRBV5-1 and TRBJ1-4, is KAGVTQTPRYLIKTRGQQVTLSCSPISGHRSVSWYQQTPGQGLQFLFEYFSETQRNKGNFPGRFSGRQFSNSRSEMNVSTLELGDSALYLCASSKGDRASEKLFFGSGTQLSVL.

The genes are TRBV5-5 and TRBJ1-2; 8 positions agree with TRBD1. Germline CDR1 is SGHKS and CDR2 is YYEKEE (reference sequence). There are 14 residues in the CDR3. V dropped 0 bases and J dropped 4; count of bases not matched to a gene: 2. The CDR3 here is CASSLEQGVYGYTF. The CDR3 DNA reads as TGTGCCAGCAGCTTGGAACAGGGGGTCTATGGCTACACCTTC.

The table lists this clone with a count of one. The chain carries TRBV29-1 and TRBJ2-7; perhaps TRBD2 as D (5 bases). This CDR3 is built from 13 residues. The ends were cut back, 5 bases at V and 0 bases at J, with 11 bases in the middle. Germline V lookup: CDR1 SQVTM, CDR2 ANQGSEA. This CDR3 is CSVTPGSSYEQYF. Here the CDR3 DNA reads TGCAGCGTTACCCCGGGAAGCTCCTACGAGCAGTACTTC.

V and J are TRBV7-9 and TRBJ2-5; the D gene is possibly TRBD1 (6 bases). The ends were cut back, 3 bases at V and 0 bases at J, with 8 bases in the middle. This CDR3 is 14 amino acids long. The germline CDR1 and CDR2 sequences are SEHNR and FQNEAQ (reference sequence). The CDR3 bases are TGTGCCAGCAGCTTCCGGACAGACCAAGAGACCCAGTACTTC. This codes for CASSFRTDQETQYF.

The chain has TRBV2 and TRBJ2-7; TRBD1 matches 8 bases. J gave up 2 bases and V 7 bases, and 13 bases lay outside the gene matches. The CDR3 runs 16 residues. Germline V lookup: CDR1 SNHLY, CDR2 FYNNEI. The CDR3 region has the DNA TGTGCCAGCACCTTGTCCCCAGGGGGCCAAACCTACGAGCAGTACTTC. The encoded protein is CASTLSPGGQTYEQYF.

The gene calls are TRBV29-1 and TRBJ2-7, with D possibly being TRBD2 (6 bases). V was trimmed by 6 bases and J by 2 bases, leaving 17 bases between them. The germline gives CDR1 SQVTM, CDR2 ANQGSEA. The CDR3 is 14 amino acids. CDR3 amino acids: CSVALGGFPYEQYF. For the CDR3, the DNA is TGCAGCGTCGCGTTGGGGGGATTTCCCTACGAGCAGTACTTC.

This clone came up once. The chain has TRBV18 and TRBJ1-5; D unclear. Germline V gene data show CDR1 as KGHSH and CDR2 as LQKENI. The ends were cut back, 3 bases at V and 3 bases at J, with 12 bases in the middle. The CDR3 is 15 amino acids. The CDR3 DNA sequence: TGTGCCAGCTCACCGCCTGACACAGCCAATCAGCCCCAGCATTTT. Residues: CASSPPDTANQPQHF. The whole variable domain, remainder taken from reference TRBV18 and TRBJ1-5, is NAGVMQNPRHLVRRRGQEARLRCSPMKGHSHVYWYRQLPEEGLKFMVYLQKENIIDESGMPKERFSAEFPKEGPSILRIQQVVRGDSAAYFCASSPPDTANQPQHFGDGTRLSIL.

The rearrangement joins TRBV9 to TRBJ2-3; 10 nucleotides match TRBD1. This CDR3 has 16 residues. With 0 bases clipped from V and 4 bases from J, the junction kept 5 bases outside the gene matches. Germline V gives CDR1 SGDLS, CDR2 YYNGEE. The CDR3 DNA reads TGTGCCAGCAGCGTAGCCCCGACAGGGGGCTCAGATACGCAGTATTTT. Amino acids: CASSVAPTGGSDTQYF.

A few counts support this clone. The CDR3 loop reads CASSYQQASPEAFF. The CDR3 nucleotides are TGTGCCAGCAGTTACCAGCAGGCATCTCCAGAAGCTTTCTTT. V usage is TRBV6-5 and J usage is TRBJ1-1; D remains unclear. V was shortened by 2 bases and J by 8 bases, with 15 bases between the two germline ends. Germline V gives CDR1 MNHEY, CDR2 SVGAGI. CDR3 length: 14 residues.